There are a few counts of the clone carrying this T cell receptor beta chain. What it binds is not known. These data come from a study of OX40 agonist ivuxolimab in advanced cancers. Across the whole study: Melanoma, hepatocellular carcinoma, head and neck or renal cell cancer occurred in dose-escalation patients. Eligibility rules accepted prior anti-PD-1, anti-PD-L1 or anti-CTLA-4 therapy, and 35% to 45% had some. Whole-study results and caveats: Among T cells, CD8+ cells averaged more expanded clones than CD4+ cells. The study found among the lowest clonal expansion in partial responders at 0.1-3.0 mg/kg.

Trimming took 4 bases from V and 2 from J; bases not matched to a gene: 8. Germline V CDR1 and CDR2: MDHEN, SYDVKM. This CDR3 region has 16 residues. The data were produced by immunoSEQ multiplex PCR, yet TCRdb's version contains in-frame clones alone and is incomplete. The sample gives some 33,000 clones, 82% of which show up once; approximately 21% is in the top ten. This specimen consisted of CD4+ or CD8+ T cells sorted from blood, obtained in a trial of the OX40 agonist ivuxolimab. V gene TRBV28 combines with J gene TRBJ2-5; 9 bases are a match to TRBD1. The origin of this receptor is an adult with an advanced solid tumor such as melanoma, head and neck, liver or kidney cancer. The CDR3, as DNA: TGTGCCAGCAGTTCTCAGGACAGGGGCTTGCAAGAGACCCAGTACTTC. Translated, it gives CASSSQDRGLQETQYF.